The clone carrying this TCR beta chain turned up a few times. Gene names are the mouse ones. Measured with immunoSEQ multiplex PCR; TCRdb has only the in-frame clones, and not every one. The table includes about 5,000 clones, nearly 40% detected once. Time point meaning: mouse harvest day 14 after allogeneic transplant. Mouse grafts combined 10^7 T-cell-depleted bone marrow cells with 10^6 splenic CD5+ T cells. The record originates from a study of tissue T cells after allogeneic stem cell transplantation. What was sequenced was gut tissue. The clonotype originates from a female BALB/c mouse given C57BL/6 T cells with graft-versus-host disease after an allogeneic hematopoietic cell transplant.

The CDR3 reads CASSLHSYAEQFF. The DNA read from the CDR3 is TGTGCCAGCTCTCTCCACAGCTATGCTGAGCAGTTC. The chain links TRBV12-1 to TRBJ2-1; D gene uncertain. The read finishes 1 residue shy of the CDR3 end, and the germline J gene is used to complete it. Germline V gene lookup returns CDR1 SGHSN and CDR2 HYEKVE. This CDR3 contains 13 residues. Trimming removed 0 bases from V and 3 bases from J, with 5 bases in between.